This TCR beta chain was found in a study of blood T cell repertoires in COVID-19. Study overall: Sources were T cells, B-cell-depleted T cells, or PBMCs; the material itself was cDNA or gDNA.

This clone was seen once. In the source study's methods: How many nucleated cells were present was estimated from reference gene primer amplification. Profiled with immunoSEQ multiplex PCR; TCRdb holds only in-frame clones, not every one. The V and J calls and clone size were taken over from that table, and D and trimming were inferred from the DNA. This sample yields under 300,000 clones, of which approximately 79% are seen a single time; 4.5% to 5% belongs to the top ten. The germline V gene encodes CDR1 GTSNPN and CDR2 SVGIG (reference sequence). CDR3 size: 15 residues. Trimming took 0 bases from V and 8 from J, leaving 20 bases between them.

This chain joins TRBV30 and TRBJ2-7; a weak D match, TRBD1 (6 bases). The source of this sequence is an elderly woman with active or convalescent COVID-19. The sample comprised peripheral blood. The CDR3 loop is CAWSVRTDLGAKQYF. CDR3 in DNA: TGTGCCTGGAGTGTACGGACTGACCTGGGGGCGAAGCAGTACTTC.